The next 21 T cell receptor beta chains were all read from a single sample in a study of beta chain features in type 1 diabetes. Expressed TCRB transcripts were sequenced, since all the RNA that had been isolated was reverse transcribed. Sequencing used immunoSEQ multiplex PCR; TCRdb keeps in-frame clones, though not all of them. The sample consists of 300,000 to 450,000 clones, around 12% of them appearing once. Sequenced input: naive CD4+ T cells from blood. The receptors were gathered from a man between 18 and 35 years old in good health.

V usage is TRBV4-1 and J usage is TRBJ1-6; TRBD1 might be the D (6 bases). Trimming stripped 1 base from V and 7 bases from J, with 20 bases between. The CDR3 extends over 18 amino acids. Germline V lookup: CDR1 MGHRA, CDR2 YSYEKL. The CDR3 reads CASSQGGLRQALNSPLHF. The DNA of the CDR3 is TGCGCCAGCAGCCAAGGAGGGCTAAGACAGGCTCTAAATTCACCCCTCCACTTT.

This clone turned up a few times. The rearrangement uses TRBV7-9 and TRBJ2-2; a possible D gene is TRBD1 (6 bases). In germline, CDR1 is SEHNR, CDR2 FQNEAQ (reference sequence). With 3 bases removed from V and 3 bases from J, the gap between germline ends came to 11 bases. This CDR3 region has 15 residues. The CDR3 bases are TGTGCCAGCAGCTTGAGGCGACAGGACACCGGGGAGCTGTTTTTT. This translates into CASSLRRQDTGELFF. The whole variable domain, remainder taken from reference TRBV7-9 and TRBJ2-2, is DTGVSQNPRHKITKRGQNVTFRCDPISEHNRLYWYRQTLGQGPEFLTYFQNEAQLEKSRLLSDRFSAERPKGSFSTLEIQRTEQGDSAMYLCASSLRRQDTGELFFGEGSRLTVL.

Points on this clone: The same CDR3 also results from other DNA sequences found in this sample. The chain recombines TRBV30 with TRBJ1-1; possible D gene TRBD1, 6 bases. Germline loops: CDR1 GTSNPN, CDR2 SVGIG (reference sequence). The CDR3 runs to 13 residues. Trimming shortened V by 3 bases and J by 0 bases, and 8 bases separated the two germline ends. The CDR3, as DNA: TGTGCCTGGAGGGACAGCCTGAACACTGAAGCTTTCTTT. Protein: CAWRDSLNTEAFF.

This clone showed up just a few times. The DNA for the CDR3 is TGTGCCAGCAGCCCGCCGGGAAGCGGGAGGAGCTATGAGCAGTTCTTC. This encodes CASSPPGSGRSYEQFF. The chain has TRBV7-9 and TRBJ2-1; 9 bases are a match to TRBD2. This CDR3 is built from 16 residues. Germline CDR1 and CDR2: SEHNR and FQNEAQ (reference sequence). The V gene end was trimmed by 5 bases and the J gene end by 8 bases; junction bases not matched to a gene: 13.

The rearrangement uses TRBV30 and TRBJ1-2, with D tentatively TRBD1 (5 bases). The length of the CDR3 is 14 residues. Trimming cost V 2 bases and J 1 base, with 11 bases left between them. Germline CDR1 GTSNPN, CDR2 SVGIG (reference sequence). The CDR3 DNA reads as TGTGCCTGGAGTTCTCAGGGATTTAACTATGGCTACACCTTC. Amino acid sequence: CAWSSQGFNYGYTF. The complete variable domain, with remaining parts taken from reference TRBV30 and TRBJ1-2, reads SQTIHQWPATLVQPVGSPLSLECTVEGTSNPNLYWYRQAAGRGLQLLFYSVGIGQISSEVPQNLSASRPQDRQFILSSKKLLLSDSGFYLCAWSSQGFNYGYTFGSGTRLTVV.

The chain combines TRBV4-3 with TRBJ1-5; 9 nucleotides match TRBD1. CDR1 and CDR2 (germline): LGHNA, YSLEER. There are 14 residues in the CDR3. After removal of 1 base from V and 9 bases from J, the junction contained 4 bases not matched to a gene. The CDR3 loop is CASSQGQGGMPQHF. As DNA, the CDR3 is TGCGCCAGCAGCCAAGGACAGGGGGGGATGCCCCAGCATTTT.

In this sample, this clone turned up a few times. The V and J genes are TRBV6-5 and TRBJ1-1, with D maybe TRBD1 (5 bases). CDR3 size: 13 residues. V lost 5 bases and J 3 bases, leaving 10 bases between the germline ends. Germline lookup yields CDR1 MNHEY and CDR2 SVGAGI. CDR3 sequence reads: CASSLQGYTEAFF. The CDR3 DNA reads TGTGCCAGCAGTCTTCAGGGATACACTGAAGCTTTCTTT.

The chain combines TRBV5-4 with TRBJ1-1, with D maybe TRBD1 (5 bases). The V end lost 6 bases, the J end lost 8 bases, and 20 bases lay between the germline ends. The CDR3 length is 14 residues. The germline V gene encodes CDR1 SGHNT and CDR2 YYREEE (reference sequence). The CDR3 sequence is CASKLLGEVSEAFF. CDR3 DNA sequence: TGTGCCAGCAAGTTATTAGGGGAAGTTTCAGAAGCTTTCTTT.

The chain uses TRBV5-1 and TRBJ2-3, with 7 bases lining up with TRBD1. The germline CDR1 and CDR2 sequences are SGHRS and YFSETQ. The CDR3 is 16 residues long. V was pared by 0 bases and J by 3 bases, with 7 bases of the junction left unmatched. DNA for the CDR3: TGCGCCAGCAGCTTGGTCCCAGGGGGAGTAACAGATACGCAGTATTTT. Its protein is CASSLVPGGVTDTQYF.

This clone showed up just a few times. This chain connects TRBV9 to TRBJ2-5; D is uncertain. V lost 3 bases, J lost 2 bases, and 8 bases lay in between. CDR1 is SGDLS and CDR2 is YYNGEE in the germline V gene. The CDR3 covers 13 residues. As DNA, the CDR3 is TGTGCCAGCAGCGGGAGAAGTCAAGAGACCCAGTACTTC. It is translated as CASSGRSQETQYF.

V usage is TRBV7-8 and J usage is TRBJ2-7; D might be TRBD1 (5 bases). V was clipped by 5 bases and J by 5 bases, with 22 bases between them. The germline gives CDR1 SGHVS, CDR2 FQNEAQ. The CDR3 extends over 16 amino acids. The CDR3 DNA is TGTGCCAGCAGCCCTGGGCTTGTGGCAGGGATCCACGAGCAGTACTTC. This gives the protein CASSPGLVAGIHEQYF.

This clone was found many times. This sequence joins TRBV28 and TRBJ1-4, with D maybe TRBD1 (6 bases). The CDR3 consists of 12 residues. Germline V lookup: CDR1 MDHEN, CDR2 SYDVKM. Trimming shortened V by 6 bases and J by 11 bases, and 13 bases separated the two germline ends. The DNA for the CDR3 is TGTGCCAGCAGCATTACGAGGGGGAAACTGTTTTTT. Its translation is CASSITRGKLFF.

V and J are TRBV28 and TRBJ2-7, with 10 nucleotides matching TRBD1. In germline, CDR1 is MDHEN, CDR2 SYDVKM. The CDR3 runs 14 residues. The ends lost 8 bases at V and 6 bases at J; junction bases unmatched: 10. CDR3 DNA: TGTGCCAGCCTGAGGGGGGGACAGGGGAGCGAGCAGTACTTC. Translated, it gives CASLRGGQGSEQYF.

The V and J genes are TRBV7-8 and TRBJ1-5; TRBD1 agrees at 10 bases. Germline trimming cut 3 bases from V and 4 bases from J; bases unmatched to any gene: 0. From germline, CDR1 is SGHVS and CDR2 FQNEAQ. This CDR3 has 14 residues. The CDR3 DNA reads as TGTGCCAGCAGCTTGGACAGGGGGAATCAGCCCCAGCATTTT. Translation: CASSLDRGNQPQHF.

In its sample, this clone was seen a few times. This chain uses TRBV2 with TRBJ2-5; unclear D gene. CDR3 length equals 14 residues. Germline loops: CDR1 SNHLY, CDR2 FYNNEI. V was clipped by 0 bases and J by 5 bases, with 10 bases between them. Written as DNA, the CDR3 is TGTGCCAGCAGTGAAGCGTTCGTTCTGGAGACCCAGTACTTC. The encoded protein is CASSEAFVLETQYF.

This clone was seen only a few times. The V call is TRBV19, the J call TRBJ2-2; TRBD1 matches 12 bases. CDR3 length: 15 residues. V lost 10 bases and J lost 2; bases outside the gene matches: 5. CDR1 is LNHDA and CDR2 is SQIVND in the germline V gene (reference sequence). In DNA, the CDR3 is TGTGCCACTGACGGGACAGGGGGCAACACCGGGGAGCTGTTTTTT. Protein product: CATDGTGGNTGELFF.

The rearrangement uses TRBV7-6 and TRBJ2-3, with unresolved D. The CDR3 covers 14 residues. The ends were cut back, 1 base at V and 4 bases at J, with 9 bases in the middle. CDR1 is SGHVS and CDR2 is FNYEAQ in the germline V gene. The CDR3 spells CASSLGPIADTQYF. CDR3 nucleotide sequence: TGTGCCAGCAGCTTAGGCCCTATCGCAGATACGCAGTATTTT.

The CDR3 DNA follows: TGTGCCAGTAGAGTGAACATTCCGAGGGATGGCTACACCTTC. Encoded protein: CASRVNIPRDGYTF. V and J are TRBV19 and TRBJ1-2, with no clear D. Germline V lookup: CDR1 LNHDA, CDR2 SQIVND (reference sequence). The V end was cut by 6 bases, the J end by 6 bases, with 17 bases between. CDR3 length: 14 residues.

This clone was counted a few times. The chain joins TRBV25-1 to TRBJ2-5; D perhaps matches TRBD1 (6 bases). The germline gives CDR1 MGHDK, CDR2 SYGVNS. The CDR3 contains 13 residues. Trimming pared 8 bases from V and 3 bases from J, leaving 13 bases between. CDR3: CASQGFAEETQYF. The CDR3 DNA reads as TGTGCCAGCCAGGGGTTTGCTGAAGAGACCCAGTACTTC.

This clone was recorded a few times. The same CDR3 is also encoded by other DNA sequences in this sample. This chain joins TRBV5-6 and TRBJ1-5, with D perhaps matching TRBD1 (5 bases). The germline V gene has CDR1 SGHDT and CDR2 YYEEEE. The CDR3 is made up of 13 amino acids. V was clipped by 2 bases and J by 4 bases, with 7 bases between them. CDR3 DNA sequence: TGTGCCAGCAGCTTAGACAGAAATCAGCCCCAGCATTTT. This translates into CASSLDRNQPQHF.

The rearrangement uses TRBV5-1 and TRBJ2-3, with a tentative D call TRBD2 (6 bases). The CDR3 spans 15 residues. The V and J ends lost 0 bases and 5 bases respectively, with 13 bases between them. Germline V lookup: CDR1 SGHRS, CDR2 YFSETQ. This chain's CDR3 is CASSLAGEVVDTQYF. In DNA form, the CDR3 reads TGCGCCAGCAGCTTGGCGGGAGAAGTAGTAGATACGCAGTATTTT.